The 29 T cell receptor beta chains reported below all come from one sample, sequenced in a study of blood T cell repertoires in COVID-19. The method was immunoSEQ multiplex PCR; TCRdb's version includes in-frame clones alone and lacks a portion of them. The sample comprises about 65,000 clones, around 93% of which are singletons, and around 2.6% rests with the top ten. Sequencing was done on a sample of peripheral blood. The source of these receptors is a man aged 70 or older with active COVID-19.

The rearrangement links TRBV7-2 to TRBJ2-1, with 11 bases lining up with TRBD2. There are 17 residues in the CDR3. CDR1 SGHTA and CDR2 FQGNSA come from the germline V gene. V was pared by 5 bases and J by 0 bases, with 6 bases of the junction left unmatched. The CDR3 spells CASSRSSGGFSYNEQFF. In DNA form, the CDR3 reads TGTGCCAGCAGCCGTTCTAGCGGGGGGTTCTCCTACAATGAGCAGTTCTTC.

The CDR3 region has the DNA TGTGCCAGCAGTGTCATAAGCCCCGGGAACACCGGGGAGCTGTTTTTT. The encoded protein is CASSVISPGNTGELFF. The chain is built from TRBV2 and TRBJ2-2; D gene ambiguous. The CDR3 spans 16 residues. CDR1 is SNHLY, CDR2 FYNNEI, per germline. The V end lost 4 bases, the J end lost 1 base, and 13 bases lay between the germline ends.

This chain uses TRBV11-3 with TRBJ1-2; D not certain. This CDR3 has 13 amino acids. Germline V gene sequence: CDR1 SGHNT, CDR2 YENEEA. Trimming cost V 1 base and J 8 bases, with 11 bases left between them. The CDR3 loop reads CASSLGQVGGYTF. The CDR3 DNA is TGTGCCAGCAGCTTAGGGCAGGTTGGAGGCTACACCTTC.

V and J are TRBV2 and TRBJ2-5; D ambiguous. The V gene's germline CDR1 is SNHLY and CDR2 FYNNEI. Trimming cost V 5 bases and J 2 bases, with 6 bases left between them. This CDR3 spans 12 amino acids. The CDR3 nucleotides read TGTGCCAGCAGTCGACAACAAGAGACCCAGTACTTC. Translating gives CASSRQQETQYF.

V usage is TRBV7-9 and J usage is TRBJ1-2; TRBD1 might be the D (6 bases). The CDR3 has 14 residues. The ends were cut back, 5 bases at V and 8 bases at J, with 18 bases in the middle. Germline assignment: CDR1 SEHNR and CDR2 FQNEAQ (reference sequence). Written as DNA, the CDR3 is TGTGCCAGCAGCGGACAGAGCCTGCCTCGGGGCTACACCTTC. It specifies CASSGQSLPRGYTF. Full variable domain (rest looked up from reference TRBV7-9 and TRBJ1-2): DTGVSQNPRHKITKRGQNVTFRCDPISEHNRLYWYRQTLGQGPEFLTYFQNEAQLEKSRLLSDRFSAERPKGSFSTLEIQRTEQGDSAMYLCASSGQSLPRGYTFGSGTRLTVV.

The genes are TRBV7-2 and TRBJ2-3, with D maybe TRBD2 (6 bases). The CDR3 sequence is 13 residues long. The germline CDR1 and CDR2 sequences are SGHTA and FQGNSA. Trimming removed 9 bases from V and 1 base from J, with 11 bases in between. CDR3 sequence: CASRGAGTDTQYF. The DNA for the CDR3 is TGTGCCAGTCGCGGGGCCGGCACAGATACGCAGTATTTT. Together with reference TRBV7-2 and TRBJ2-3, the CDR3 gives the full variable domain: GAGVSQSPSNKVTEKGKDVELRCDPISGHTALYWYRQSLGQGLEFLIYFQGNSAPDKSGLPSDRFSAERTGGSVSTLTIQRTQQEDSAVYLCASRGAGTDTQYFGPGTRLTVL.

The chain uses TRBV5-1 and TRBJ2-1; D is ambiguous. Trimming took 4 bases from V and 9 from J, leaving 8 bases between them. The CDR3 consists of 11 residues. Germline CDR1 and CDR2: SGHRS and YFSETQ. CDR3: CASSTDFEQFF. DNA for the CDR3: TGCGCCAGCAGCACCGACTTTGAGCAGTTCTTC.

The chain recombines TRBV19 with TRBJ1-6; 8 positions match TRBD1. V dropped 6 bases and J dropped 10; count of bases not matched to a gene: 8. CDR1 is LNHDA and CDR2 is SQIVND in the germline V gene (reference sequence). CDR3 size: 14 residues. As DNA, the CDR3 is TGTGCCAGTAGATCCGGGACAGGCAACTCACCCCTCCACTTT. As protein: CASRSGTGNSPLHF.

V and J are TRBV3-1 (or the pseudogene TRBV3-2) and TRBJ2-3; D ambiguous. The CDR3 totals 16 residues. The germline V and J ends were trimmed by 4 bases and 3 bases, with 17 bases remaining between them. Germline lookup yields CDR1 LGHDT and CDR2 YNNKEL (reference sequence). The CDR3, as DNA: TGTGCCAGCAGCCCCTTTCGTGCCGGTCTAACAGATACGCAGTATTTT. The encoded protein is CASSPFRAGLTDTQYF.

The chain links TRBV13 to TRBJ2-1, with TRBD2 matching 10 bases. Per the germline V gene, CDR1 is PRHDT and CDR2 is FYEKMQ (reference sequence). This CDR3 contains 16 residues. With V trimmed by 5 bases and J by 0 bases, 4 bases remained unmatched. The chain's CDR3 is CASSETSGASYNEQFF. The CDR3 coding sequence is TGTGCCAGCAGCGAAACTAGCGGGGCCTCCTACAATGAGCAGTTCTTC.

The chain employs TRBV2 and TRBJ2-2, with 11 bases identical to TRBD1. V trimming: 6 bases; J trimming: 7 bases; junction bases outside the gene matches: 4. CDR1 is SNHLY, CDR2 FYNNEI, per germline. The CDR3 covers 14 residues. The CDR3: CASRGQGEDGELFF. The CDR3 DNA is TGTGCCAGCAGGGGACAGGGGGAGGACGGGGAGCTGTTTTTT.

The chain is built from TRBV7-8 and TRBJ2-1; 9 positions match TRBD2. The germline gives CDR1 SGHVS, CDR2 FQNEAQ. This CDR3 contains 17 residues. V dropped 3 bases and J dropped 5; count of bases not matched to a gene: 11. DNA for the CDR3: TGTGCCAGCAGCTTCTATGAGAGGGGACTAGCAAACAATGAGCAGTTCTTC. Its protein product is CASSFYERGLANNEQFF.

The CDR3 DNA follows: TGCGCCAGCAGCTTTGGGAGTTACAATGAGCAGTTCTTC. Translated, it gives CASSFGSYNEQFF. The V and J genes are TRBV5-1 and TRBJ2-1, with D maybe TRBD2 (5 bases). Germline V gene data show CDR1 as SGHRS and CDR2 as YFSETQ. V was pared by 2 bases and J by 4 bases, with 7 bases between. This CDR3 has 13 amino acids.

This chain joins TRBV11-2 and TRBJ2-7, with TRBD2 as a possible D gene (5 bases). The CDR3 loop spans 14 amino acids. CDR1 and CDR2 (germline): SGHAT, FQNNGV. The V end was cut by 5 bases, the J end by 2 bases, with 13 bases between. CDR3 nucleotide sequence: TGTGCCAGCAGCGGTGAGGGTGGACCCTACGAGCAGTACGTC. Translation: CASSGEGGPYEQYV.

The V and J genes are TRBV5-8 and TRBJ1-2, with D perhaps matching TRBD1 (6 bases). Germline assignment: CDR1 SGHTS and CDR2 YDEGEE. This CDR3 contains 16 residues. V lost 0 bases to trimming and J lost 8 bases, with 20 bases between them. CDR3 bases: TGTGCCAGCAGCTTGGGACAGGATTACTTTCGTCGCGGCTACACCTTC. Translating gives CASSLGQDYFRRGYTF.

The chain recombines TRBV28 with TRBJ1-2, with TRBD1 identical over 11 bases. The CDR3 contains 12 residues. The V gene end was trimmed by 8 bases and the J gene end by 8 bases; junction bases not matched to a gene: 4. Looked up from germline, CDR1 is MDHEN and CDR2 is SYDVKM. CDR3 nucleotide sequence: TGTGCCAGCCGAGGGACAGGGGGAGGCTACACCTTC. Protein product: CASRGTGGGYTF.

The chain links TRBV19 to TRBJ1-6, with D perhaps TRBD1 (6 bases). The CDR3 extends over 15 amino acids. Germline V CDR1 and CDR2: LNHDA, SQIVND (reference sequence). Trimming pared 4 bases from V and 8 bases from J, leaving 15 bases between. CDR3 sequence reads: CASSTQGGNYSPLHF. DNA for the CDR3: TGTGCCAGTAGTACACAGGGTGGCAACTATTCACCCCTCCACTTT. Looking up the rest from reference TRBV19 and TRBJ1-6 gives the full variable domain: DGGITQSPKYLFRKEGQNVTLSCEQNLNHDAMYWYRQDPGQGLRLIYYSQIVNDFQKGDIAEGYSVSREKKESFPLTVTSAQKNPTAFYLCASSTQGGNYSPLHFGNGTRLTVT.

V and J are TRBV5-4 and TRBJ2-2, with 8 bases fitting TRBD1. Looked up from germline, CDR1 is SGHNT and CDR2 is YYREEE (reference sequence). The CDR3 has 15 residues. V gave up 4 bases and J gave up 2 bases; unmatched junction bases: 4. In DNA, the CDR3 is TGTGCCAGCAGCCCCGGACAGGGAAACACCGGGGAGCTGTTTTTT. Protein product: CASSPGQGNTGELFF.

This clone has a handful of counts. The rearrangement uses TRBV7-9 and TRBJ1-1, with D tentatively TRBD1 (6 bases). Germline-derived CDR1 and CDR2 are SEHNR and FQNEAQ (reference sequence). Trimming cost V 5 bases and J 3 bases, with 13 bases left between them. The CDR3 extends over 14 amino acids. The CDR3 protein is CASSEDSGDTEAFF. In DNA form, the CDR3 reads TGTGCCAGCAGCGAGGACAGTGGTGACACTGAAGCTTTCTTT. Variable domain in full (rest from reference TRBV7-9 and TRBJ1-1): DTGVSQNPRHKITKRGQNVTFRCDPISEHNRLYWYRQTLGQGPEFLTYFQNEAQLEKSRLLSDRFSAERPKGSFSTLEIQRTEQGDSAMYLCASSEDSGDTEAFFGQGTRLTVV.

This chain connects TRBV5-5 to TRBJ1-6; D gene unclear. This CDR3 contains 15 residues. Germline assignment: CDR1 SGHKS and CDR2 YYEKEE (reference sequence). Trimming took off 0 bases at V and 6 bases at J, with 10 bases between the two ends. The CDR3 loop reads CASSLGGASNSPLHF. DNA for the CDR3: TGTGCCAGCAGCTTGGGTGGAGCCTCTAATTCACCCCTCCACTTT.

The CDR3 spells CASSLARGGEQYV. DNA for the CDR3: TGTGCCAGCAGCTTAGCGCGAGGGGGCGAGCAGTACGTC. V is TRBV7-8 and J is TRBJ2-7; maybe TRBD1 (6 bases). Per the germline V gene, CDR1 is SGHVS and CDR2 is FQNEAQ. V dropped 0 bases and J dropped 6 bases, with 9 bases sitting between them. This CDR3 is 13 amino acids long.

The genes are TRBV5-1 and TRBJ2-2; 9 bases are a match to TRBD1. The CDR3 sequence is 15 residues long. Trimming cost V 3 bases and J 6 bases; bases outside gene matches: 6. Germline V CDR1 and CDR2: SGHRS, YFSETQ. The CDR3 nucleotides are TGCGCCAGCAGCTACACCGGGACAGGGTCCGGGGAGCTGTTTTTT. Its translation is CASSYTGTGSGELFF.

The genes are TRBV3-1 (or the pseudogene TRBV3-2) and TRBJ2-7; 9 bases are a match to TRBD1. V was pared by 0 bases and J by 2 bases, with 2 bases of the junction left unmatched. The CDR3 spans 15 residues. Germline V lookup: CDR1 LGHDT, CDR2 YNNKEL (reference sequence). This chain's CDR3 is CASSQDGTGTYEQYF. The CDR3 DNA reads as TGTGCCAGCAGCCAAGATGGGACAGGGACCTACGAGCAGTACTTC.

The V gene is TRBV9, the J gene TRBJ2-1; possibly TRBD2 for D (6 bases). The V gene lost 2 bases and the J gene lost 6 bases, with 9 bases spanning the gap. The CDR3 totals 13 residues. CDR1 is SGDLS, CDR2 YYNGEE, per germline. The chain's CDR3 is CASSVAGGNEQFF. CDR3 coding DNA: TGTGCCAGCAGCGTTGCCGGGGGCAATGAGCAGTTCTTC.

J is TRBJ2-2 and V is TRBV7-2; possible D gene TRBD2, 5 bases. Per the germline V gene, CDR1 is SGHTA and CDR2 is FQGNSA. The V and J ends lost 1 base and 6 bases respectively, with 9 bases between them. The CDR3 is made up of 14 amino acids. This chain's CDR3 is CASSLEAVAGELFF. CDR3 nucleotide sequence: TGTGCCAGCAGCTTAGAAGCGGTGGCCGGGGAGCTGTTTTTT. Full variable domain (remainder filled in from reference TRBV7-2 and TRBJ2-2): GAGVSQSPSNKVTEKGKDVELRCDPISGHTALYWYRQSLGQGLEFLIYFQGNSAPDKSGLPSDRFSAERTGGSVSTLTIQRTQQEDSAVYLCASSLEAVAGELFFGEGSRLTVL.

This clone was detected only once. The rearrangement uses TRBV7-2 and TRBJ1-3, with 8 bases matching TRBD1. The CDR3 has 16 residues. Germline V gives CDR1 SGHTA, CDR2 FQGNSA. V trimming: 4 bases; J trimming: 0 bases; junction bases outside the gene matches: 5. CDR3 sequence reads: CASSSAGGGSGNTIYF. DNA of the CDR3: TGTGCCAGCAGCTCCGCAGGGGGCGGCTCTGGAAACACCATATATTTT.

V is TRBV10-3 and J is TRBJ1-2, with 7 positions matching TRBD1. The junction had 11 bases not matched to a gene; V was cut back by 3 bases and J by 4 bases. The V gene's germline CDR1 is ENHRY and CDR2 SYGVKD. This CDR3 has 16 amino acids. The CDR3 loop reads CAISEQGTSVVYGYTF. The CDR3 region has the DNA TGTGCCATCAGTGAACAGGGGACCTCAGTGGTCTATGGCTACACCTTC.

The chain has TRBV7-2 and TRBJ1-6; 9 positions match TRBD1. The V gene end was trimmed by 4 bases and the J gene end by 7 bases; junction bases not matched to a gene: 2. Germline values: CDR1 SGHTA, CDR2 FQGNSA. The CDR3 is 14 amino acids. DNA for the CDR3: TGTGCCAGCAGCTACGGGACAGGGAATTCACCCCTCCACTTT. Protein: CASSYGTGNSPLHF.

In regard to this clone: The junction and the germline gene differ at one end; a read error may be behind it. The CDR3 sequence: CASSQMEFHSTDTQYF. The CDR3 bases are TGTGCCAGCAGCCAAATGGAATTCCACAGCACAGATACGCAATATTTT. This rearrangement joins TRBV14 to TRBJ2-3; unclear D gene. Per germline, CDR1 SGHDN and CDR2 FVKESK. CDR3 size: 16 residues. Variable domain in full (rest from reference TRBV14 and TRBJ2-3): EAGVTQFPSHSVIEKGQTVTLRCDPISGHDNLYWYRRVMGKEIKFLLHFVKESKQDESGMPNNRFLAERTGGTYSTLKVQPAELEDSGVYFCASSQMEFHSTDTQYFGPGTRLTVL.